These T cell receptor beta chains were read from a single sample in a study of cytomegalovirus exposure and HLA in healthy donors. Sequenced by immunoSEQ multiplex PCR; TCRdb stores in-frame clones only, minus some. The table shows 100,000 or so clones, with roughly four fifths occurring only once. The sequenced material came from PBMCs. The receptors stem from a man aged 40-49 years in good health and CMV-seropositive. The CDR3 runs from the conserved cysteine through the conserved F or W. The D gene is left open where the match is weak. Expanded clones get a size class; other rows say once, few or many, or leave the size out.

>18|TRBJ2-3|-|TRBV7-9|TRBD2
TGTGCCAGCAGCACCCGACTGGGCGGGAGTCCGCGCACAGATACGCAGTATTTT
CASSTRLGGSPRTDTQYF
>13|TRBJ2-7|-|TRBV28|-
TGTGCCTCTCGTGGGGCGGTAAGTTACGAGCAGTACTTC
CASRGAVSYEQYF
>19|TRBJ1-5|-|TRBV9|TRBD1
TGTGCCAGCAGCGGATACTCGGGACAGAAGAAATATAGCAATCAGCCCCAGCATTTT
CASSGYSGQKKYSNQPQHF
>15|TRBJ2-1|-|TRBV9|TRBD1
TGTGCCAGCAGCCCTGGACAGGGGGTTAAATATGAGCAGTTCTTC
CASSPGQGVKYEQFF
>13|TRBJ1-2|-|TRBV10-3|-
TGTGCCATCAGTGAAATACAGGGCGGGGGCTACACCTTC
CAISEIQGGGYTF
>18|TRBJ2-7|few|TRBV28|TRBD2
TGTGCCAGCAGTTTATACGGGCTTGAGACTAGCGGGACCTACGAGCAGTACTTC
CASSLYGLETSGTYEQYF
>19|TRBJ2-1|-|TRBV12-1|-
TGTGCCAGCAGCTCCGGACTAGCGTCCCTGGGCCGCTCCTACAATGAGCAGTTCTTC
CASSSGLASLGRSYNEQFF
>12|TRBJ2-7|-|TRBV2|-
TGTGCCAGCAGCTACGCCCCCTACGAGCAGTACTTC
CASSYAPYEQYF
>11|TRBJ2-3|-|TRBV6-6|-
TGTGCCATCACTAGCACAGATACGCAGTATTTT
CAITSTDTQYF
>14|TRBJ1-1|-|TRBV9|-
TGTGCCAGCAGCCCCCGGGGGGGCTCCGCCGAAGCTTTCTTT
CASSPRGGSAEAFF
>13|TRBJ1-2|-|TRBV19|-
TGTGCCAGTACCCGACTTGGGTCCTATGGCTACACCTTC
CASTRLGSYGYTF
>16|TRBJ2-2|-|TRBV5-5|TRBD2
TGTGCCAGCAGTCGTAGGTGGCGGGGGGGCTCCGGGGAGCTGTTTTTT
CASSRRWRGGSGELFF
>14|TRBJ1-2|once|TRBV15|-
TGTGCCACCAGCAGAGGGAGGGACAACTATGGCTACACCTTC
CATSRGRDNYGYTF
>17|TRBJ1-6|-|TRBV28|TRBD1
TGTGCCAGCAGTTTTGGGGACAGAATGGGGACTAATTCACCCCTCCACTTT
CASSFGDRMGTNSPLHF
>13|TRBJ1-5|-|TRBV2|-
TGTGCCAGCAGAGCTGATAGCAATCAGCCCCAGCATTTT
CASRADSNQPQHF
>13|TRBJ2-7|once|TRBV27|-
TGTGCCAGCAGTTTCGGGTCCCACTACGAGCAGTACTTC
CASSFGSHYEQYF
>15|TRBJ1-5|-|TRBV28|TRBD1
TGTGCCAGCAGTGGTGGACAGGGAAGCAATCAGCCCCAGCATTTT
CASSGGQGSNQPQHF
>14|TRBJ2-3|-|TRBV9|-
TGTGCCAGCAGCGTAAGCTGGAGGTCAGATACGCAGTATTTT
CASSVSWRSDTQYF
>15|TRBJ1-2|-|TRBV2|-
TGTGCCAGCAGTAGATATATACAGGGCAACTATGGCTACACCTTC
CASSRYIQGNYGYTF
>13|TRBJ2-5|-|TRBV28|TRBD2
TGTGCCAGCGCGCTAGCGGGAATGGAGACCCAGTACTTC
CASALAGMETQYF
>13|TRBJ2-7|-|TRBV6-1|-
TGTGCCATCCCGGGTAGGCAGACCTACGAGCAGTACTTC
CAIPGRQTYEQYF
>15|TRBJ1-1|-|TRBV6-5|-
TGTGCCAGCAGAGTGTACGGGGTCGAGAACACTGAAGCTTTCTTT
CASRVYGVENTEAFF
>14|TRBJ2-7|-|TRBV30|-
TGTGCCTGCCCCAGGGGCGGGAGCTCCTACGAGCAGTACTTC
CACPRGGSSYEQYF
>14|TRBJ2-3|-|TRBV5-5|-
TGTGCCAGCAGCCCCGTTAACAGGGAACGTGGGAAGTATTTT
CASSPVNRERGKYF
>14|TRBJ2-3|-|TRBV18|TRBD2
TGTGCCAGCTCTCTGACTAGCGGGAGTGATACGCAGTATTTT
CASSLTSGSDTQYF
>14|TRBJ1-2|-|TRBV18|-
TGTGCCAGCTCACCACCAGTTTGGCCATATGGCTACACCTTC
CASSPPVWPYGYTF
>16|TRBJ2-6|few|TRBV6-6|-
TGTGCCAGCAGCAATCGACAAGCCTCTGGGGCCAACGTCCTGACTTTC
CASSNRQASGANVLTF
>15|TRBJ2-7|once|TRBV27|TRBD1
TGTGCCAGCAGTTTCAGCAGGGGGCTGCTCTACGAGCAGTACTTC
CASSFSRGLLYEQYF
>14|TRBJ2-7|few|TRBV6-1|TRBD2
TGTGCCAGCAGTGGGCTAGCGGGGGGCTACGAGCAGTACTTC
CASSGLAGGYEQYF
>15|TRBJ2-7|few|TRBV19|TRBD1
TGTGCCAGTAGTGGTGGGACAGGGCACTCTGACGAGCAGTACTTC
CASSGGTGHSDEQYF
>16|TRBJ1-6|-|TRBV15|-
TGTGCCACCAGCAGAACCTCACAGGGTATTGATTCACCCCTCCACTTT
CATSRTSQGIDSPLHF
>16|TRBJ2-7|-|TRBV21-1|-
TGTGCCAGCAGCATTCCGGGACAGGGGGACTCCTACGAGCAGTACTTC
CASSIPGQGDSYEQYF
>12|TRBJ2-7|-|TRBV7-8|-
TGTGCCAGCAGCCCCTCCAAGCGTGAGCAGTACTTC
CASSPSKREQYF
>11|TRBJ1-3|once|TRBV29-1|-
TGCAGCGTTGAGTCAGGAAACACCATATATTTT
CSVESGNTIYF
>18|TRBJ2-7|-|TRBV25-1|TRBD2
TGTGCCAGCAGTGAGGGGCGGATTAGCGGGAGGAGCTCCTACGAGCAGTACTTC
CASSEGRISGRSSYEQYF
>15|TRBJ1-3|-|TRBV11-2|TRBD1
TGTGCCAGCAGCTCCCGACAGGGGAACGGAAACACCATATATTTT
CASSSRQGNGNTIYF
>11|TRBJ1-2|-|TRBV28|-
TGTGCCAGCAGTTTATCCGGGACACGAGCCTTC
CASSLSGTRAF
>16|TRBJ2-7|once|TRBV5-1|TRBD2
TGCGCCAGCAGCTCTCGGGGGACTAGCGGGGGCCACGAGCAGTACTTC
CASSSRGTSGGHEQYF
>14|TRBJ1-5|-|TRBV6-4|-
TGTGCCAGCAGTGGGAAGGAGGGTGTAGAGCCCCAGCATTTT
CASSGKEGVEPQHF
>16|TRBJ2-3|few|TRBV5-1|-
TGCGCCAGCACTCCAGGTTTCTACACCCCAACAGATACGCAGTATTTT
CASTPGFYTPTDTQYF
>15|TRBJ1-5|-|TRBV6-4|-
TGTGCCAGCAGTGACACGACAGGCTACAATCAGCCCCAGCATTTT
CASSDTTGYNQPQHF
>14|TRBJ2-5|-|TRBV11-2|-
TGTGCCAGCAGCTTAGCGGCGGCCCAAGAGACCCAGTACTTC
CASSLAAAQETQYF
>17|TRBJ2-2|-|TRBV28|TRBD2
TGTGCCAGCAGCCTTTTTCTAGCGGGATCGAACACCGGGGAGCTGTTTTTT
CASSLFLAGSNTGELFF
>15|TRBJ1-6|-|TRBV5-1|TRBD1
TGCGCCAGCAGCTTGGGGGGACAGGTGAATTCACCCCTCCACTTT
CASSLGGQVNSPLHF
>14|TRBJ1-5|-|TRBV2|-
TGTGCAAGTGAACTTATCCGGGAGGGGCAGCCCCAGCATTTT
CASELIREGQPQHF
>16|TRBJ2-7|-|TRBV15|TRBD1
TGTGCCACCAGCAGAGATCTGGCAGGGGGCCTATACGAGCAGTACTTC
CATSRDLAGGLYEQYF
>16|TRBJ2-1|-|TRBV7-9|TRBD2
TGTGCCAGCACTGCCGGTGGAGGGAGGGGTAGCGATGAGCAGTTCTTC
CASTAGGGRGSDEQFF
>13|TRBJ2-3|-|TRBV6-4|-
TGTGCCAGCGGGGCGGGGCACACAGATACGCAGTATTTT
CASGAGHTDTQYF
>13|TRBJ2-5|-|TRBV6-1|TRBD2
TGTGCCAGCCTAGCGGGAATTTTTGAGACCCAGTACTTC
CASLAGIFETQYF
>14|TRBJ1-1|-|TRBV28|-
TGTGCCAGCAGGCGGACAGTTTACAGCACTGAAGCTTTCTTT
CASRRTVYSTEAFF
>19|TRBJ2-5|-|TRBV7-9|TRBD2
TGTGCCAGCAGCTTATCTAGCGGGCGGATAGAAGGTCCCCATGAGACCCAGTACTTC
CASSLSSGRIEGPHETQYF
>15|TRBJ2-7|-|TRBV6-5|TRBD1
TGTGCCAGCAGTTGGGCGGGACAGGGGGCGGGGGAGCAGTACTTC
CASSWAGQGAGEQYF